This paragraph covers one T cell receptor (beta chain) sequence. Its antigen remains unidentified. The data belong to a study of radiation and T cells in renal cell carcinoma. Study conclusions and caveats: From baseline, blood top tumor clonotypes peaked at 2 weeks post-radiation.

The repertoire was sequenced with immunoSEQ multiplex PCR; TCRdb's copy has only in-frame clones and lacks some. The sample includes approximately 86,000 clones, about 82% seen only once; the top ten take under 10%. Described time point: blood 4 weeks post-SBRT, at nephrectomy. As for treatment: 15 Gy SBRT to primary tumor, nephrectomy 4 weeks later. The sample here was blood, taken from a patient whose treatment included radiotherapy and nephrectomy. The TCR sequence derives from a middle-aged man with renal cell carcinoma.

The chain's CDR3 is CASSQEELENYEQYF. In nucleotides, the CDR3 is TGCGCCAGCAGCCAAGAGGAACTAGAAAACTACGAGCAGTACTTC. The chain joins TRBV4-1 to TRBJ2-7; TRBD2 is a possible D gene (5 bases). The CDR3 has 15 amino acids. Per the germline V gene, CDR1 is MGHRA and CDR2 is YSYEKL. Trimming removed 0 bases from V and 3 bases from J, with 12 bases in between.